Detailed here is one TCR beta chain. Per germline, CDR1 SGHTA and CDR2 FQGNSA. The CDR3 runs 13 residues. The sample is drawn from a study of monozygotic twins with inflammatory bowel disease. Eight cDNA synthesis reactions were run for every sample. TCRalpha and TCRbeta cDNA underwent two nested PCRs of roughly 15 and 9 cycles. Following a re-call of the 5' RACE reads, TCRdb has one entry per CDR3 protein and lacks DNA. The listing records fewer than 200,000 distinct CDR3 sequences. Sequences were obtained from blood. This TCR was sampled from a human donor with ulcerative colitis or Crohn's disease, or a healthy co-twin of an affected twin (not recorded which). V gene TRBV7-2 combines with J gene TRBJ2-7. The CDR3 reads CASSLGARHEQYF.